This entry features one T cell receptor beta chain sequence. The CDR3 is made up of 12 amino acids. With 5 bases removed from V and 9 bases from J, the gap between germline ends came to 13 bases. CDR1 and CDR2 from the germline V gene are GTSNPN and SVGIG (reference sequence). The data belong to a study of cytomegalovirus exposure and HLA in healthy donors. Across the whole study: Membership in the Caucasian-associated ancestry cluster was found for around 81% of approximately 400 genotyped donors.

Nominally healthy donors were sampled, though unrecorded immune exposures were likely. This PCR relied on a set of 60 Vbeta primers and 13 Jbeta primers. Original handling: In a later analysis, roughly 10 million of some 80 million unique beta chains occurred in at least two donors. Profiled with immunoSEQ multiplex PCR; TCRdb holds only in-frame clones, not every one. That table supplies the V and J calls and clone size; D and trimming were determined from the DNA. The sample yields about 180,000 clones, approximately 82% seen once. This TCR was sampled from a girl aged 2 to 9 in good health and CMV-seropositive. This sequence joins TRBV30 and TRBJ2-2; D might be TRBD1 (6 bases). Sequenced material: PBMCs. The CDR3 nucleotides are TGTGCCTGGGGGGGCCGATCTTGGGAGCTGTTTTTT. The encoded protein is CAWGGRSWELFF.